A single sample gave rise to the 7 T cell receptor beta chains below, sequenced in a study of blood T cell repertoires in COVID-19. The assay was immunoSEQ multiplex PCR, and TCRdb's table has in-frame clones only and misses some. Seen here are roughly 160,000 clones, approximately 91% observed once, and the top ten hold roughly 5.3%. The sequencing input was peripheral blood. Receptors originate from a man aged 18 to 30 with COVID-19, enrolled during active disease.

The genes are TRBV7-6 and TRBJ2-2; the match to TRBD2 covers 9 bases. The CDR3 spans 16 residues. V was clipped by 3 bases and J by 5 bases; unmatched bases: 7. The germline V gene has CDR1 SGHVS and CDR2 FNYEAQ. DNA for the CDR3: TGTGCCAGCAGCTTGGCGGGAGGGCCTGGGACCGGGGAGCTGTTTTTT. As protein: CASSLAGGPGTGELFF.

The chain combines TRBV7-8 with TRBJ2-1; 10 bases are a match to TRBD2. The CDR3 is 16 residues long. In germline, CDR1 is SGHVS, CDR2 FQNEAQ. Unmatched junction bases numbered 8, after V lost 2 bases and J lost 7 bases. CDR3 coding DNA: TGTGCCAGCAGCTTATGGTCTAGCGGGAGTCTAAATGAGCAGTTCTTC. This gives the protein CASSLWSSGSLNEQFF.

The genes are TRBV9 and TRBJ1-5; a possible D gene is TRBD1 (6 bases). Germline CDR1 and CDR2: SGDLS and YYNGEE. V shed 5 bases and J shed 4 bases, with 13 bases lying between them. This CDR3 spans 14 amino acids. The CDR3 protein is CASSPGAPNQPQHF. CDR3 bases: TGTGCCAGCAGTCCAGGGGCCCCTAATCAGCCCCAGCATTTT.

The chain is built from TRBV27 and TRBJ1-2; possibly TRBD1 for D (6 bases). Germline CDR1 reads MNHEY; CDR2 reads SMNVEV (reference sequence). V shed 3 bases and J shed 5 bases, with 19 bases lying between them. The CDR3 loop spans 16 amino acids. CDR3 region: CASSFSSNRERYGYTF. The CDR3 DNA is TGTGCCAGCAGTTTTTCCTCCAACAGGGAGAGGTATGGCTACACCTTC.

This chain connects TRBV19 to TRBJ2-3; D not resolved. Germline CDR1 is LNHDA and CDR2 is SQIVND (reference sequence). This CDR3 has 15 residues. Trimming removed 1 base from V and 0 bases from J, with 8 bases in between. The CDR3 coding sequence is TGTGCCAGTAGTATAGTGGCTTATAGCACAGATACGCAGTATTTT. It yields the protein CASSIVAYSTDTQYF.

The V gene is TRBV24-1, the J gene TRBJ1-1; 9 nucleotides agree with TRBD1. This CDR3 comprises 15 residues. Germline V gene sequence: CDR1 KGHDR, CDR2 SFDVKD. Trimming cost V 5 bases and J 9 bases; bases outside gene matches: 12. Here the CDR3 reads CATSGESKGQGKAFF. Written as DNA, the CDR3 is TGTGCCACCAGTGGCGAATCTAAGGGACAGGGTAAAGCTTTCTTT.

V is TRBV19 and J is TRBJ2-1; 9 nucleotides match TRBD1. After removal of 3 bases from V and 7 bases from J, the junction contained 7 bases not matched to a gene. This CDR3 contains 15 residues. Germline V gene sequence: CDR1 LNHDA, CDR2 SQIVND (reference sequence). The CDR3 protein is CASSMMGQGSNEQFF. The CDR3 DNA sequence: TGTGCCAGTAGTATGATGGGACAGGGTAGTAATGAGCAGTTCTTC.